A selection of T cell receptor beta chains follows, all from one sample in a study of blood T cells in healthy people across ages. TCRdb fed the 5' RACE reads into MiXCR, producing one record per CDR3 protein. The sample records about 1.8 million distinct CDR3 sequences, around half being singletons. The sequencing sample was made of blood. The receptor source for this set is a woman aged 40-49 years in good health. The CDR3 runs from the conserved cysteine through the conserved F or W. A D gene is named only where the DNA matches it firmly. The size field is filled for only some rows; it gives once, few, many or a size class.

V gene	D gene	clone size	J gene	CDR3 length	CDR3 DNA	CDR3 protein
TRBV25-1	.	.	TRBJ2-5	20	TGTGCCAGCAGTGACCAAAAGGGGGCGATCCGGAGGGGGACCCAAGAGACCCAGTACTTC	CASSDQKGAIRRGTQETQYF
TRBV15	.	.	TRBJ2-7	13	TGTGCCACCAGCAGAGTTACGGAGTACGAGCAGTACTTC	CATSRVTEYEQYF
TRBV10-3	.	few	TRBJ2-5	15	TGTGCCATCAGCTTGACAGGGAGGGAACAAGAGACCCAGTACTTC	CAISLTGREQETQYF
TRBV15	.	.	TRBJ2-5	13	TGTGCCACCAGCAGATCAGGGCTCGAGACCCAGTACTTC	CATSRSGLETQYF
TRBV12-3/TRBV12-4	.	few	TRBJ1-2	13	TGTGCCAGCAGTGTCCGGGAAAACTATGGCTACACCTTC	CASSVRENYGYTF
TRBV29-1	.	.	TRBJ1-1	10	TGCAGCGGGACCAACACTGAAGCTTTCTTT	CSGTNTEAFF
TRBV7-9	.	.	TRBJ1-2	14	TGTGCCAGCAGCTTAGATACCCGACAGTATGGCTACACCTTC	CASSLDTRQYGYTF
TRBV27	.	.	TRBJ1-1	15	TGTGCCAGCAGTCCTTACACAGGGCAAGGCACCGAAGCTTTCTTT	CASSPYTGQGTEAFF
TRBV20-1	.	few	TRBJ2-5	11	TGCAGGGCACTTCTTGGGGAGACCCAGTACTTC	CRALLGETQYF
TRBV3-1	.	many	TRBJ1-2	16	TGTGCCAGCAGCCAAGAATCGAGGGGTCCCTCTTATGGCTACACCTTC	CASSQESRGPSYGYTF
TRBV5-5	TRBD1	.	TRBJ1-2	15	TGTGCCAGCAGCTTGGCCCAGGGGGCTTTGTATGGCTACACCTTC	CASSLAQGALYGYTF
TRBV7-3	.	.	TRBJ2-1	12	TGTGCCAGCAAGGGTAGCGGAAATGAGCAGTTCTTC	CASKGSGNEQFF
TRBV2	TRBD1	.	TRBJ1-2	14	TGTGCCAGCAGCTCCACAGGGGTCAACTATGGCTACACCTTC	CASSSTGVNYGYTF
TRBV4-3	.	.	TRBJ2-3	14	TGCGCCAGCAGCCTCCCCGGGGCGCCAGATACGCAGTATTTT	CASSLPGAPDTQYF
TRBV12-3/TRBV12-4	.	.	TRBJ1-5	14	TGTGCCAGCAGTTTCGACAGGATCAATCAGCCCCAGCATTTT	CASSFDRINQPQHF
TRBV29-1	.	few	TRBJ2-1	14	TGCAGCGTTGTACACAGGGACTCCTACAATGAGCAGTTCTTC	CSVVHRDSYNEQFF
TRBV6-5	.	.	TRBJ2-3	12	TGTGCCAGCAGTCGCCGGGAAGATACGCAGTATTTT	CASSRREDTQYF
TRBV29-1	TRBD1	.	TRBJ1-2	17	TGCAGCGTTGAAGCGTCTTGGGACAGCGCTTTACGATATGGCTACACCTTC	CSVEASWDSALRYGYTF
TRBV6-5	.	.	TRBJ2-7	13	TGTGCCAGCGGATACAGGGAGGTAGGCGAGCAGTACTTC	CASGYREVGEQYF
TRBV20-1	TRBD2	few	TRBJ2-4	20	TGCAGTGTCCGTTTAGCCTTCGTCTCCGGACTAGCGGGGGCCAAAAACATTCAGTACTTC	CSVRLAFVSGLAGAKNIQYF